Below, 17 T cell receptor beta chains from the same sample are listed, as sequenced in a study of T-cell memory formation after mild COVID-19. TCRdb reprocessed the 5' RACE reads with MiXCR, giving one entry per CDR3 protein. The table lists around 110,000 distinct CDR3 sequences, roughly an eighth of them singletons. Sequencing was done on a sample of PBMCs or a T cell subset sorted from them (not recorded which). The source is an adult woman who had mild COVID-19 (a few samples of this study predate the infection). Cell type and time point are not known.

This clonotype was recorded many times. V and J are TRBV7-8 and TRBJ2-1; TRBD1 matches at 11 bases. With V trimmed by 0 bases and J by 6 bases, 4 bases remained unmatched. Germline values: CDR1 SGHVS, CDR2 FQNEAQ. This CDR3 comprises 16 residues. The CDR3 reads CASSLAGTGGVNEQFF. CDR3 nucleotide sequence: TGTGCCAGCAGCTTAGCCGGGACAGGGGGTGTCAATGAGCAGTTCTTC.

This clonotype has a handful of counts. This chain links TRBV27 with TRBJ1-4, with D unclear. This CDR3 is built from 13 residues. Germline V CDR1 and CDR2: MNHEY, SMNVEV (reference sequence). Trimming removed 5 bases from V and 7 bases from J, with 11 bases in between. The DNA of the CDR3 is TGTGCCAGCAGTCCACCGGGCCGTGAAAAACTGTTTTTT. Encoded protein: CASSPPGREKLFF. The variable domain in full, with the rest retrieved from reference TRBV27 and TRBJ1-4, is EAQVTQNPRYLITVTGKKLTVTCSQNMNHEYMSWYRQDPGLGLRQIYYSMNVEVTDKGDVPEGYKVSRKEKRNFPLILESPSPNQTSLYFCASSPPGREKLFFGSGTQLSVL.

The chain combines TRBV6-1 with TRBJ2-2; tentative D call: TRBD2 (7 bases). The germline V gene has CDR1 MNHNS and CDR2 SASEGT. CDR3 length: 16 amino acids. V lost 2 bases and J 0 bases, leaving 10 bases between the germline ends. This CDR3 is CASSELGGPNTGELFF. CDR3 coding DNA: TGTGCCAGCAGTGAATTGGGGGGGCCGAACACCGGGGAGCTGTTTTTT.

The chain employs TRBV5-1 and TRBJ2-7; possibly TRBD2 for D (5 bases). The CDR3 consists of 14 residues. The V end was cut by 2 bases, the J end by 2 bases, with 11 bases between. The V gene's germline CDR1 is SGHRS and CDR2 YFSETQ. DNA for the CDR3: TGCGCCAGCAGCTTCACCGGGGTCACCTACGAGCAGTACTTC. Its protein is CASSFTGVTYEQYF.

This clonotype was detected only a few times. The rearrangement uses TRBV7-9 and TRBJ2-5; unclear D gene. The CDR3 is 15 residues long. The V gene lost 4 bases and the J gene lost 3 bases, with 15 bases spanning the gap. CDR1 and CDR2 (germline): SEHNR, FQNEAQ (reference sequence). CDR3 in DNA: TGTGCCAGCAGCTCCCCCAACCCAGGAGAAGAGACCCAGTACTTC. Translating it yields CASSSPNPGEETQYF. The full variable domain, in which reference TRBV7-9 and TRBJ2-5 provide the parts outside the CDR3, is DTGVSQNPRHKITKRGQNVTFRCDPISEHNRLYWYRQTLGQGPEFLTYFQNEAQLEKSRLLSDRFSAERPKGSFSTLEIQRTEQGDSAMYLCASSSPNPGEETQYFGPGTRLLVL.

V usage is TRBV7-9 and J usage is TRBJ1-1; perhaps TRBD1 as D (6 bases). With 5 bases removed from V and 8 bases from J, the gap between germline ends came to 21 bases. The CDR3 extends over 15 amino acids. Germline lookup yields CDR1 SEHNR and CDR2 FQNEAQ (reference sequence). CDR3 sequence (DNA): TGTGCCAGCAGCCCCTACGTGCTTACAGGGCGGGAAGCTTTCTTT. Amino acids: CASSPYVLTGREAFF.

This clonotype was counted at least ten times. V is TRBV18 and J is TRBJ2-7; weak D call: TRBD1 (7 bases). This CDR3 spans 15 amino acids. V gave up 5 bases and J gave up 3 bases, with 17 bases separating them. Germline CDR1 reads KGHSH; CDR2 reads LQKENI. The DNA for the CDR3 is TGTGCCAGCTCAGGAAAGACAGGGACTTTCTACGAGCAGTACTTC. Protein product: CASSGKTGTFYEQYF. The full variable domain, in which reference TRBV18 and TRBJ2-7 provide the parts outside the CDR3, is NAGVMQNPRHLVRRRGQEARLRCSPMKGHSHVYWYRQLPEEGLKFMVYLQKENIIDESGMPKERFSAEFPKEGPSILRIQQVVRGDSAAYFCASSGKTGTFYEQYFGPGTRLTVT.

The CDR3 here is CSVALNVQYF. DNA of the CDR3: TGCAGCGTTGCCTTAAACGTCCAGTATTTT. The rearrangement joins TRBV29-1 to TRBJ2-3; no clear D gene. CDR3 length: 10 residues. Germline CDR1 reads SQVTM; CDR2 reads ANQGSEA. V was clipped by 4 bases and J by 12 bases, with 11 bases between them.

The chain recombines TRBV12-3 or TRBV12-4 with TRBJ1-2, with D uncertain. The V end lost 6 bases, the J end lost 5 bases, and 7 bases lay between the germline ends. The CDR3 length is 11 residues. Here the CDR3 DNA reads TGTGCCAGCAGATCCTTGTATGGCTACACCTTC. Its translation: CASRSLYGYTF.

This clonotype has just a few counts. The genes are TRBV29-1 and TRBJ2-1, with D perhaps matching TRBD1 (5 bases). The CDR3 is 16 amino acids. With 1 base removed from V and 3 bases from J, the gap between germline ends came to 16 bases. From germline, CDR1 is SQVTM and CDR2 ANQGSEA. DNA for the CDR3: TGCAGCGTTGAAGGAGAAGGGGTATCGGGCTACAATGAGCAGTTCTTC. Amino acid sequence: CSVEGEGVSGYNEQFF.

This clonotype has only a few counts. The V gene is TRBV25-1, the J gene TRBJ2-3; 7 nucleotides line up with TRBD1. CDR1 is MGHDK, CDR2 SYGVNS, per germline. V lost 2 bases, J lost 0 bases, and 5 bases stayed unmatched. The CDR3 sequence is 16 residues long. In DNA form, the CDR3 reads TGTGCCAGCAGTGAAATAACAGGGGTGAGCACAGATACGCAGTATTTT. This translates into CASSEITGVSTDTQYF. The variable domain in full, completed from reference TRBV25-1 and TRBJ2-3, reads EADIYQTPRYLVIGTGKKITLECSQTMGHDKMYWYQQDPGMELHLIHYSYGVNSTEKGDLSSESTVSRIRTEHFPLTLESARPSHTSQYLCASSEITGVSTDTQYFGPGTRLTVL.

The chain carries TRBV20-1 and TRBJ2-1; the match to TRBD1 covers 7 bases. Trimming took 5 bases from V and 2 from J; bases not matched to a gene: 6. The CDR3 spans 14 residues. Germline CDR1 DFQATT, CDR2 SNEGSKA (reference sequence). In nucleotides, the CDR3 is TGCAGTGCTTTTACAGGGGATACCTACAATGAGCAGTTCTTC. It translates to CSAFTGDTYNEQFF.

V gene TRBV15 combines with J gene TRBJ2-1; TRBD2 agrees at 8 bases. Germline V gives CDR1 LNHNV, CDR2 YYDKDF (reference sequence). Germline trimming cut 1 base from V and 7 bases from J; bases unmatched to any gene: 6. The CDR3 is 15 amino acids. The DNA for the CDR3 is TGTGCCACCAGCAGAGGAGTCGGGGGGGCGAATGAGCAGTTCTTC. It codes for CATSRGVGGANEQFF.

This clonotype was counted a few times. The chain combines TRBV7-3 with TRBJ2-1; 10 bases agree with TRBD2. This CDR3 region has 15 residues. V shed 6 bases and J 4 bases; nucleotides not matched to a gene: 6. Germline lookup yields CDR1 SGHTA and CDR2 FQGTGA. The CDR3 DNA is TGTGCCAGCAGTCCTAGCGGGAGCGGTTACAATGAGCAGTTCTTC. Translated: CASSPSGSGYNEQFF.

This clonotype occurred many times. The V gene is TRBV12-3 or TRBV12-4, the J gene TRBJ2-7, with D hard to call. V was pared by 5 bases and J by 2 bases, with 13 bases between. The CDR3 consists of 14 residues. The CDR3 nucleotides read TGTGCCAGCAGTCTCTTTGGTGGGACCTACGAGCAGTACTTC. Its translation: CASSLFGGTYEQYF.

This clonotype was found a few times. This rearrangement joins TRBV3-1 to TRBJ2-7, with D possibly being TRBD2 (5 bases). Germline V CDR1 and CDR2: LGHDT, YNNKEL (reference sequence). Between the trimmed V and J ends, which lost 1 base and 4 bases, there was a span of 11 bases. The CDR3 covers 14 residues. CDR3: CASSQAGLLYEQYF. The DNA for the CDR3 is TGTGCCAGCAGCCAAGCGGGGTTGCTTTACGAGCAGTACTTC.

This clonotype occurred a few times. The chain carries TRBV6-5 and TRBJ2-6, with TRBD2 identical over 9 bases. CDR3 length: 17 residues. Germline V lookup: CDR1 MNHEY, CDR2 SVGAGI. The V and J ends lost 6 bases and 2 bases, in that order; junction bases with no gene match: 8. In nucleotides, the CDR3 is TGTGCCAGCAGACCTAGCGGGATACAAGCTGGGGCCAACGTCCTGACTTTC. As protein: CASRPSGIQAGANVLTF.